These 16 T cell receptor beta chains were sequenced from one sample in a study of blood T cell repertoires in COVID-19 (dated by TCRdb to the early 2020s). The protocol used for the library was the immunoSEQ multiplex PCR assay. The immuneACCESS repertoire file appears here via TCRdb, limited to in-frame rearrangements. These files lack a portion of the clones; in checked studies, under half of the deficit traces to unresolved V genes, and the cause of the others is not known. The sample has about 530,000 clones on record, about 88% of them singletons. Roughly 8% of the sample comes from the top ten. Material for sequencing was peripheral blood. The receptors were sampled from a woman aged 50 to 60 with COVID-19, enrolled during active disease.

The chain uses TRBV28 and TRBJ1-5; 7 bases fit TRBD1. This CDR3 is 15 amino acids long. Per the germline V gene, CDR1 is MDHEN and CDR2 is SYDVKM. V dropped 8 bases and J dropped 4; count of bases not matched to a gene: 11. In DNA, the CDR3 is TGTGCCAGCCTTAAGAGGGGGCGCGGGAATCAGCCCCAGCATTTT. Translation: CASLKRGRGNQPQHF.

The J gene is TRBJ2-2, the V gene TRBV12-3 or TRBV12-4; D is unclear. CDR3 size: 12 residues. With 3 bases removed from V and 5 bases from J, the gap between germline ends came to 4 bases. The CDR3 DNA sequence: TGTGCCAGCAGTTTTTATACCGGGGAGCTGTTTTTT. The encoded protein is CASSFYTGELFF.

CDR3 bases: TGTGCCAGCAGCCCGGTCCTCAATTCCGGCTACACCTTC. As protein: CASSPVLNSGYTF. V usage is TRBV14 and J usage is TRBJ1-2; D call uncertain. The CDR3 contains 13 residues. Trimming took 4 bases from V and 8 from J, leaving 14 bases between them. Germline V lookup: CDR1 SGHDN, CDR2 FVKESK.

The chain couples TRBV19 to TRBJ1-2; possible D gene TRBD1, 6 bases. Germline CDR1 and CDR2: LNHDA and SQIVND (reference sequence). The CDR3 totals 12 residues. V dropped 7 bases and J dropped 4 bases, with 10 bases sitting between them. In DNA, the CDR3 is TGTGCCAGTACGACAGGTATCTATGGCTACACCTTC. Residues: CASTTGIYGYTF.

V gene TRBV19 combines with J gene TRBJ1-3, with no clear D. This CDR3 is 16 amino acids long. Germline V gives CDR1 LNHDA, CDR2 SQIVND (reference sequence). The V end was cut by 2 bases, the J end by 0 bases, with 11 bases between. The CDR3 is CASSITPLSSGNTIYF. The CDR3 DNA is TGTGCCAGTAGTATAACTCCGTTGAGCTCTGGAAACACCATATATTTT.

This clone has a handful of counts. The chain couples TRBV19 to TRBJ1-1, with a tentative D call TRBD1 (6 bases). Trimming left V 4 bases short and J 4 bases short, with 19 bases between. The CDR3 runs to 16 residues. Germline lookup yields CDR1 LNHDA and CDR2 SQIVND (reference sequence). The CDR3 reads CASSTPRTVLSTEAFF. CDR3 DNA: TGTGCCAGTAGTACACCGAGGACAGTTCTGAGCACTGAAGCTTTCTTT.

This rearrangement joins TRBV28 to TRBJ2-3; D is undetermined. The germline V gene has CDR1 MDHEN and CDR2 SYDVKM. V was trimmed by 3 bases and J by 7 bases, leaving 14 bases between them. The CDR3 has 14 residues. CDR3 region: CASSLIRVVNTQYF. The DNA for the CDR3 is TGTGCCAGCAGTTTGATTCGGGTGGTGAATACGCAGTATTTT.

The genes are TRBV19 and TRBJ2-6; D is undetermined. CDR1 and CDR2 from the germline V gene are LNHDA and SQIVND (reference sequence). The V gene lost 1 base and the J gene lost 0 bases, with 7 bases spanning the gap. The CDR3 contains 16 residues. DNA of the CDR3: TGTGCCAGTAGTATAGTCACAGTCTCTGGGGCCAACGTCCTGACTTTC. Translating it yields CASSIVTVSGANVLTF.

This chain joins TRBV27 and TRBJ2-1; TRBD1 agrees at 7 bases. V lost 0 bases to trimming and J lost 5 bases; unmatched junction nucleotides: 10. The length of the CDR3 is 17 residues. Germline V CDR1 and CDR2: MNHEY, SMNVEV (reference sequence). The CDR3 is CASSLSSRDRTNNEQFF. DNA of the CDR3: TGTGCCAGCAGTTTATCTTCCCGGGACAGAACCAACAATGAGCAGTTCTTC.

This sequence joins TRBV14 and TRBJ1-2; a possible D gene is TRBD1 (6 bases). In germline, CDR1 is SGHDN, CDR2 FVKESK. V lost 4 bases to trimming and J lost 6 bases, with 15 bases between them. The CDR3 is made up of 14 amino acids. The CDR3 sequence is CASSLVGAPDGYTF. The CDR3 DNA sequence: TGTGCCAGCAGCCTCGTGGGGGCTCCGGATGGCTACACCTTC.

The chain combines TRBV30 with TRBJ1-1; TRBD1 agrees at 7 bases. This CDR3 has 12 amino acids. The V and J ends lost 2 bases and 7 bases, in that order; junction bases with no gene match: 4. The germline V gene encodes CDR1 GTSNPN and CDR2 SVGIG (reference sequence). The CDR3, as DNA: TGTGCCTGGAGTACAGGGGCCTTTGAAGCTTTCTTT. This translates into CAWSTGAFEAFF.

The V call is TRBV6-1, the J call TRBJ1-4; weak D call: TRBD1 (5 bases). V was shortened by 4 bases and J by 4 bases, with 16 bases between the two germline ends. Germline V CDR1 and CDR2: MNHNS, SASEGT. The CDR3 has 16 residues. The CDR3 nucleotides are TGTGCCAGCAGTGCGCTCGGAGCAGGGCTTAATGAAAAACTGTTTTTT. As protein: CASSALGAGLNEKLFF.

The chain carries TRBV9 and TRBJ1-3, with 7 bases lining up with TRBD1. Germline V gives CDR1 SGDLS, CDR2 YYNGEE. The CDR3 is 16 amino acids. Trimming removed 3 bases from V and 3 bases from J; junction bases left unmatched: 9. In DNA, the CDR3 is TGTGCCAGCAGCGCTTGGGACAGTAAAGGTGGAAACACCATATATTTT. Protein: CASSAWDSKGGNTIYF. Together with reference TRBV9 and TRBJ1-3, the CDR3 gives the full variable domain: DSGVTQTPKHLITATGQRVTLRCSPRSGDLSVYWYQQSLDQGLQFLIQYYNGEERAKGNILERFSAQQFPDLHSELNLSSLELGDSALYFCASSAWDSKGGNTIYFGEGSWLTVV.

This chain joins TRBV6-5 and TRBJ2-5; possible D gene TRBD2, 6 bases. CDR3 length: 14 residues. Germline V CDR1 and CDR2: MNHEY, SVGAGI. The CDR3 here is CSSSLAFMVEAQYF. In DNA, the CDR3 is TGTTCTTCTTCACTAGCCTTTATGGTGGAGGCCCAGTACTTC.

The chain combines TRBV30 with TRBJ2-7, with 7 bases fitting TRBD1. V lost 5 bases to trimming and J lost 3 bases; unmatched junction nucleotides: 10. Germline V gene lookup returns CDR1 GTSNPN and CDR2 SVGIG (reference sequence). This CDR3 is 14 amino acids long. DNA of the CDR3: TGTGCCTGGGGCTTAGGACAGGCGCTCTACGAGCAGTACTTC. Its translation: CAWGLGQALYEQYF. Filled out from reference TRBV30 and TRBJ2-7, the complete variable domain reads SQTIHQWPATLVQPVGSPLSLECTVEGTSNPNLYWYRQAAGRGLQLLFYSVGIGQISSEVPQNLSASRPQDRQFILSSKKLLLSDSGFYLCAWGLGQALYEQYFGPGTRLTVT.

The rearrangement joins TRBV10-2 to TRBJ1-2; the match to TRBD1 covers 9 bases. Germline CDR1 is WSHSY and CDR2 is SAAADI. J was trimmed by 8 bases and V by 6 bases; bases with no gene match: 7. The CDR3 contains 13 residues. The CDR3, as DNA: TGCGCCAGCAGATACAGGGGGCAAGGAGGCTACACCTTC. The encoded protein is CASRYRGQGGYTF.